The rows below give T cell receptor beta chains drawn from one sample of a study of blood T cell repertoires in COVID-19. Sequencing was performed with immunoSEQ multiplex PCR; in TCRdb, only in-frame clones are kept and a portion is missing. This sample has hundreds of thousands of clones, with around 87% found just once. Sequencing was carried out using peripheral blood. These receptors came from a man between 65 and 85 years old with acute or convalescent COVID-19. Each CDR3 is given with its conserved first and last residue. D genes are given only for firm matches. Only some rows state a clone size, as once, few, many or a class for expanded clones.

clone_size	j_call	cdr3_length	d_call	v_call	cdr3_aa	cdr3_nt
NA	TRBJ1-5	16	NA	TRBV28	CASSLKAGRRNQPQHF	TGTGCCAGCAGTTTAAAAGCTGGGAGGCGCAATCAGCCCCAGCATTTT
NA	TRBJ2-1	14	TRBD2	TRBV6-5	CASRLAGVYNEQFF	TGTGCCAGCAGACTAGCGGGAGTCTACAATGAGCAGTTCTTC
NA	TRBJ1-6	11	TRBD1	TRBV3-1/TRBV3-2	CASSQGGTASF	TGTGCCAGCAGCCAGGGCGGGACAGCCAGTTTT
NA	TRBJ1-4	16	NA	TRBV15	CATSRAAAATNEKLFF	TGTGCCACCAGCAGAGCGGCGGCGGCAACTAATGAAAAACTGTTTTTT
few	TRBJ2-5	14	TRBD2	TRBV10-1	CASTLADSPKTQYF	TGCGCCAGCACTCTAGCGGATAGCCCTAAGACCCAGTACTTC
NA	TRBJ2-1	15	TRBD1	TRBV3-1/TRBV3-2	CASSPRRDRDNEQFF	TGTGCCAGCAGCCCCCGCCGGGACAGGGACAATGAGCAGTTCTTC
NA	TRBJ2-1	14	NA	TRBV18	CASSANTQGYEQFF	TGTGCCAGCTCAGCAAACACTCAGGGTTATGAGCAGTTCTTC
NA	TRBJ2-2	14	TRBD1	TRBV5-4	CASQGQGGTGELFF	TGTGCCAGCCAAGGACAGGGGGGAACCGGGGAGCTGTTTTTT
few	TRBJ1-5	14	TRBD1	TRBV10-3	CAISAQGALQPQHF	TGTGCCATCAGTGCACAGGGGGCGTTGCAGCCCCAGCATTTT
NA	TRBJ1-2	11	NA	TRBV20-1	CSARGDYGYTF	TGCAGTGCCAGGGGTGACTATGGCTACACCTTC
NA	TRBJ1-1	11	TRBD1	TRBV28	CASTDRVKAFF	TGTGCCAGCACGGACAGGGTCAAAGCTTTCTTT
NA	TRBJ1-1	14	TRBD1	TRBV7-9	CASSLMAGGTEAFF	TGTGCCAGCAGCCTCATGGCAGGGGGCACTGAAGCTTTCTTT
once	TRBJ1-5	14	TRBD1	TRBV6-2/TRBV6-3	CASSMTGGDQPQHF	TGTGCCAGCAGTATGACAGGGGGTGATCAGCCCCAGCATTTT
NA	TRBJ2-5	16	NA	TRBV28	CASSLGSGGAMETQYF	TGTGCCAGCAGTTTAGGGAGTGGGGGGGCCATGGAGACCCAGTACTTC
NA	TRBJ1-5	13	NA	TRBV18	CASSPKTDQPQHF	TGTGCCAGCTCACCAAAAACGGATCAGCCCCAGCATTTT
NA	TRBJ1-2	15	NA	TRBV7-2	CASSLGQIWHNDYTF	TGTGCCAGCAGCTTAGGACAGATCTGGCATAATGACTACACCTTC
NA	TRBJ2-7	12	NA	TRBV7-8	CASSRTSYEQYF	TGTGCCAGCAGCCGCACTTCCTACGAGCAGTACTTC
NA	TRBJ1-2	12	NA	TRBV7-2	CASSLLSGGYTF	TGTGCCAGCAGCTTACTCTCAGGGGGCTACACCTTC
NA	TRBJ2-3	17	TRBD2	TRBV9	CASSVSSGGFGADTQYF	TGTGCCAGCAGCGTATCTAGCGGGGGCTTCGGGGCAGATACGCAGTATTTT
NA	TRBJ2-1	16	TRBD2	TRBV19	CASSMASGRAHNEQFF	TGTGCCAGTAGTATGGCTAGCGGGAGGGCCCACAATGAGCAGTTCTTC
NA	TRBJ1-1	15	NA	TRBV6-2/TRBV6-3	CASSPEQGVHTEAFF	TGTGCCAGCAGTCCCGAACAGGGTGTGCACACTGAAGCTTTCTTT
NA	TRBJ1-6	12	NA	TRBV28	CASSLRAGTLHF	TGTGCCAGCAGTTTGAGGGCAGGAACCCTCCACTTT
few	TRBJ2-1	15	TRBD2	TRBV19	CASRPRGGIYNEQFF	TGTGCCAGTAGACCCCGGGGGGGGATTTACAATGAGCAGTTCTTC
NA	TRBJ1-1	12	NA	TRBV29-1	CSVNPGNTEAFF	TGCAGCGTAAACCCGGGGAACACTGAAGCTTTCTTT
NA	TRBJ2-5	15	TRBD1	TRBV7-2	CASSLNRGMSETQYF	TGTGCCAGCAGCTTAAACAGGGGGATGTCAGAGACCCAGTACTTC
NA	TRBJ1-5	16	NA	TRBV3-1/TRBV3-2	CASSHDLVRANQPQHF	TGTGCCAGCAGCCACGATTTGGTCAGGGCCAATCAGCCCCAGCATTTT
NA	TRBJ2-3	15	TRBD2	TRBV29-1	CSVEDSGTSPDTQYF	TGCAGCGTTGAAGATTCCGGGACTAGCCCGGATACGCAGTATTTT
NA	TRBJ2-4	13	TRBD2	TRBV6-2/TRBV6-3	CASRYSGAPVQYF	TGTGCCAGCAGATACAGCGGGGCCCCAGTCCAGTACTTC
NA	TRBJ2-2	14	NA	TRBV29-1	CSVERQDDTGELFF	TGCAGCGTTGAACGGCAGGATGACACCGGGGAGCTGTTTTTT
NA	TRBJ2-3	15	TRBD2	TRBV30	CASRPSGPFTDTQYF	TGTGCCTCTCGGCCTAGCGGGCCCTTCACAGATACGCAGTATTTT
NA	TRBJ1-3	15	NA	TRBV28	CASSPAGSGGNTIYF	TGTGCCAGCAGCCCGGCGGGTAGCGGAGGAAACACCATATATTTT
NA	TRBJ1-5	14	TRBD1	TRBV6-6	CASRLTGGNQPQHF	TGTGCCAGCAGATTGACAGGGGGCAATCAGCCCCAGCATTTT
NA	TRBJ1-2	13	NA	TRBV24-1	CATSDLGGFGYTF	TGTGCCACCAGTGATTTGGGAGGGTTCGGCTACACCTTC
NA	TRBJ2-1	13	NA	TRBV5-4	CASSLVSGDEQFF	TGTGCCAGCAGCTTGGTAAGCGGCGATGAGCAGTTCTTC
NA	TRBJ1-3	13	NA	TRBV6-5	CATGTGSGNTIYF	TGTGCCACGGGCACAGGTTCGGGAAACACCATATATTTT
NA	TRBJ1-1	15	NA	TRBV18	CASSQQDVMNTEAFF	TGTGCCAGCTCACAACAGGATGTGATGAACACTGAAGCTTTCTTT
NA	TRBJ2-5	13	NA	TRBV7-9	CASSPGLGETQYF	TGTGCCAGCAGCCCGGGACTTGGAGAGACCCAGTACTTC
NA	TRBJ2-7	15	TRBD1	TRBV4-3	CASSQEAGQGREQYF	TGCGCCAGCAGCCAAGAAGCAGGACAGGGACGAGAGCAGTACTTC
NA	TRBJ1-1	12	NA	TRBV28	CASAGWNGEAFF	TGTGCCAGCGCGGGGTGGAATGGTGAAGCTTTCTTT
NA	TRBJ2-7	17	TRBD2	TRBV14	CASSQDRASGMAYEQYF	TGTGCCAGCAGCCAAGATCGGGCTAGCGGGATGGCCTACGAGCAGTACTTC
NA	TRBJ1-5	14	NA	TRBV10-2	CASSRQGGDQPQHF	TGCGCCAGCTCTCGTCAGGGCGGGGATCAGCCCCAGCATTTT
NA	TRBJ2-2	15	NA	TRBV5-8	CASSSPPGFAGELFF	TGTGCCAGCAGCTCCCCCCCGGGGTTTGCCGGGGAGCTGTTTTTT
NA	TRBJ2-3	17	TRBD2	TRBV2	CASSEGKLAGASDTQYF	TGTGCCAGCAGTGAAGGGAAACTAGCGGGAGCGTCGGATACGCAGTATTTT
NA	TRBJ2-7	11	NA	TRBV20-1	CSAIPTYEQYF	TGCAGTGCTATCCCTACCTACGAGCAGTACTTC
NA	TRBJ1-5	14	NA	TRBV28	CASRGGVSNQPQHF	TGTGCCAGCAGGGGGGGAGTTAGCAATCAGCCCCAGCATTTT
NA	TRBJ1-3	14	TRBD1	TRBV28	CASRQGDSGNTIYF	TGTGCCAGTAGACAGGGGGACTCTGGAAACACCATATATTTT
NA	TRBJ2-1	14	TRBD2	TRBV7-2	CASSPSGSRNEQFF	TGTGCCAGCAGCCCAAGCGGGAGTAGGAATGAGCAGTTCTTC
few	TRBJ1-1	16	TRBD1	TRBV4-1	CASSQEGNTGDPEAFF	TGCGCCAGCAGCCAAGAAGGCAACACAGGGGACCCTGAAGCTTTCTTT